This T cell receptor beta chain emerged from a study of response to subunit inactivated influenza vaccine. TCRdb re-called the RT-PCR reads through MiXCR, storing one row per CDR3 protein. The top ten hold over 10% of the sample, which has hundreds of thousands of distinct CDR3 sequences, over 10% seen once. This clonotype was observed a few times. The antigen is not known. The study, taken as a whole, reports: That few new T cells are recruited by each seasonal influenza vaccination was the authors' suggestion.

V lost 2 bases to trimming and J lost 8 bases, with 18 bases between them. The CDR3 spans 16 residues. The TCR comes from a man in his fifties who received an inactivated influenza vaccine. This sample comprised PBMCs from blood, obtained roughly 47 days after vaccination. The V call is TRBV12-3 or TRBV12-4, the J call TRBJ1-4; D ambiguous. The CDR3 protein is CASSLSNRVGGEKLFF. DNA of the CDR3: TGTGCCAGCAGTTTAAGTAACCGGGTGGGAGGAGAAAAACTGTTTTTT.